Included here is one T cell receptor beta chain sequence, with context. TRB was amplified from about 250 ng of peripheral blood genomic DNA per sample. This entry is derived from a study of T cell clusters in autoimmune cytopenias. Germline CDR1 is GTSNPN and CDR2 is SVGIG (reference sequence). The CDR3 totals 13 residues. TRB was amplified by touch-down multiplex PCR, primer pools A and B combined. TCRdb reworked the multiplex PCR reads into one entry per CDR3 protein, no DNA. With 12,000 or so distinct CDR3 sequences in the sample, the ten largest clones hold 23%. These same records also appear under a second study, on T cell repertoires in aging, cancer and after chemotherapy.

The V gene is TRBV30, the J gene TRBJ2-2; the D call of TRBD1 rests on TCRdb alone, since no DNA is present to check it. Sequencing was done on a sample of peripheral blood. The sequence came from a human donor in good health. CDR3: CAWGRENTGELFF.